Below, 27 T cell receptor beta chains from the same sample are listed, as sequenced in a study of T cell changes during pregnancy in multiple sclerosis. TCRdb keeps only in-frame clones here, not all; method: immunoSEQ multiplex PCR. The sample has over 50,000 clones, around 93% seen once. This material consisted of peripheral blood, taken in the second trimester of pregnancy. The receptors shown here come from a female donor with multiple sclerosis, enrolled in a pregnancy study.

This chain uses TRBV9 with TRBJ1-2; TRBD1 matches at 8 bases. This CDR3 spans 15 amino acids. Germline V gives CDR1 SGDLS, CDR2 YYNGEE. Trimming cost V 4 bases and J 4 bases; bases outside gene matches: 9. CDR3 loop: CASSPPGQGGYGYTF. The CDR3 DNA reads TGTGCCAGCAGCCCTCCCGGACAGGGTGGCTATGGCTACACCTTC. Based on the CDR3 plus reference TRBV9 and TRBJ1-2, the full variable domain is DSGVTQTPKHLITATGQRVTLRCSPRSGDLSVYWYQQSLDQGLQFLIQYYNGEERAKGNILERFSAQQFPDLHSELNLSSLELGDSALYFCASSPPGQGGYGYTFGSGTRLTVV.

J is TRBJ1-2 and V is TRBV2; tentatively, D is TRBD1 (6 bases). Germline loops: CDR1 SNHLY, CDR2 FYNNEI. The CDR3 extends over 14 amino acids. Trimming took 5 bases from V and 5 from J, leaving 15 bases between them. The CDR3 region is CASSPSPTGYGYTF. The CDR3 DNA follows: TGTGCCAGCAGTCCGAGCCCCACAGGGTATGGCTACACCTTC.

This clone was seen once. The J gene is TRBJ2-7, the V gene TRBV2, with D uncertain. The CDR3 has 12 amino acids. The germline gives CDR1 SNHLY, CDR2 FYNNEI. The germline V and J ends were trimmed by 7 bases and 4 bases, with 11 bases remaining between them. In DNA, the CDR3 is TGTGCCAGCAATGCCTATTCTTACGAGCAGTACTTC. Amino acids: CASNAYSYEQYF.

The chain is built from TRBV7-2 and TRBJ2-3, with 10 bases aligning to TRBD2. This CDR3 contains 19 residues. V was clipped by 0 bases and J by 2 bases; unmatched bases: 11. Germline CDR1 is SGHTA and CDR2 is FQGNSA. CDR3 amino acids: CASSLAAHRLAGLTDTQYF. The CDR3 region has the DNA TGTGCCAGCAGCTTAGCAGCCCATAGACTAGCGGGCCTCACAGATACGCAGTATTTT.

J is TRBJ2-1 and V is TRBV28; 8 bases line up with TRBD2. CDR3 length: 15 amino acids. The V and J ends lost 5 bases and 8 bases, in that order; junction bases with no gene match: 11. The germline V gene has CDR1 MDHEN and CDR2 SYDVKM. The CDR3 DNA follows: TGTGCCAGCAGTCCCTCGGGACTAGGTGGGGATGAGCAGTTCTTC. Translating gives CASSPSGLGGDEQFF. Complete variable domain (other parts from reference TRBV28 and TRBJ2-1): DVKVTQSSRYLVKRTGEKVFLECVQDMDHENMFWYRQDPGLGLRLIYFSYDVKMKEKGDIPEGYSVSREKKERFSLILESASTNQTSMYLCASSPSGLGGDEQFFGPGTRLTVL.

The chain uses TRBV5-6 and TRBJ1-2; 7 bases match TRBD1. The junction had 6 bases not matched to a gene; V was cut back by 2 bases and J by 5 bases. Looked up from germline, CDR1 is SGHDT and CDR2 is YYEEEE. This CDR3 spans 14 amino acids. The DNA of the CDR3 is TGTGCCAGCAGCTTAGGAGGGGGCGGTTATGGCTACACCTTC. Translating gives CASSLGGGGYGYTF.

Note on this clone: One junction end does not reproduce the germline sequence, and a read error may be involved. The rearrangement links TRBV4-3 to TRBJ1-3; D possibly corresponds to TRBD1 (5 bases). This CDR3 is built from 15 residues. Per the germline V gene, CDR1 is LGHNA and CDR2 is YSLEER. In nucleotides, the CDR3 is TGCGCCAGCAGCAAAGATAGGGGCTCTGGAAACACCATATATTTT. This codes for CASSKDRGSGNTIYF.

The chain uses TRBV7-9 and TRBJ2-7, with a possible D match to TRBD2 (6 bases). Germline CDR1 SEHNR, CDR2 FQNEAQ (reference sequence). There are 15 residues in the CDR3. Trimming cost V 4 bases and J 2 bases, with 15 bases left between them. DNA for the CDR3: TGTGCCAGCAGCTCCCAGGTAGCGGAGCCCTACGAGCAGTACTTC. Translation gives CASSSQVAEPYEQYF.

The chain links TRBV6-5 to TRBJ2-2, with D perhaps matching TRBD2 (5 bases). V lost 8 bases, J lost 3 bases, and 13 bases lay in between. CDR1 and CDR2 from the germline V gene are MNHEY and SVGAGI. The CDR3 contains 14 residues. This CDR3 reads CASRLLPYTGELFF. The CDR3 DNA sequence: TGTGCCAGCCGACTACTACCTTACACCGGGGAGCTGTTTTTT.

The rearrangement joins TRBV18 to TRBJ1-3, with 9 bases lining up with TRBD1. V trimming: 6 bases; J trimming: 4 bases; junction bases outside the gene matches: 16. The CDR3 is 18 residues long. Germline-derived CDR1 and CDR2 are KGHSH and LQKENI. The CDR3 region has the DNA TGTGCCAGCTCCCCGAGCCTTTCGGGACAGGGAGGAGGAAACACCATATATTTT. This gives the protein CASSPSLSGQGGGNTIYF. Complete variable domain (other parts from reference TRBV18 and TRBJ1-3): NAGVMQNPRHLVRRRGQEARLRCSPMKGHSHVYWYRQLPEEGLKFMVYLQKENIIDESGMPKERFSAEFPKEGPSILRIQQVVRGDSAAYFCASSPSLSGQGGGNTIYFGEGSWLTVV.

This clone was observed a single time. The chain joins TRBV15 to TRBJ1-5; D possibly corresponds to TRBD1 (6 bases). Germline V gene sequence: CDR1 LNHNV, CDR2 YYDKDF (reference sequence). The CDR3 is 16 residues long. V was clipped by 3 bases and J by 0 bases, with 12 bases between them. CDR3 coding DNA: TGTGCCACCAGCAGGATGACAGGTGTTAGCAATCAGCCCCAGCATTTT. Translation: CATSRMTGVSNQPQHF.

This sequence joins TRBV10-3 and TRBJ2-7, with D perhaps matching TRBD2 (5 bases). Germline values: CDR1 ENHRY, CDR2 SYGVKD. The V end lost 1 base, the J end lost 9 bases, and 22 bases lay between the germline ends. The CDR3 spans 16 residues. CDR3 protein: CAISELGSTSLRVQYF. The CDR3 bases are TGTGCCATCAGTGAGTTAGGGAGCACGTCTCTACGAGTGCAGTACTTC.

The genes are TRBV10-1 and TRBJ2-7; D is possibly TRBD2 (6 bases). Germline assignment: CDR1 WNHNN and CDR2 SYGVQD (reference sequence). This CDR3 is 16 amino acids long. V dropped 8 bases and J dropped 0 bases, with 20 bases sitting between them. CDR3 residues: CASSCGKGLSSYEQYF. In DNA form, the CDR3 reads TGCGCCAGCTCATGCGGAAAGGGACTCAGCTCCTACGAGCAGTACTTC.

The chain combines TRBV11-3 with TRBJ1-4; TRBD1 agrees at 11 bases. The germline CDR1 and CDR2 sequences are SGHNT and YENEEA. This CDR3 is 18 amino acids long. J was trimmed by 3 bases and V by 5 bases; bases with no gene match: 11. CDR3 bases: TGTGCCAGCAGCCCCCGGACAGGGGGCTATCCACCTAATGAAAAACTGTTTTTT. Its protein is CASSPRTGGYPPNEKLFF.

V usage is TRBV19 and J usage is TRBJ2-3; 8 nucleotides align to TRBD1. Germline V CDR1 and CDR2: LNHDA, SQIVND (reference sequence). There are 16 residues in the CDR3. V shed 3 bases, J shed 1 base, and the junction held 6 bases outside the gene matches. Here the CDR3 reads CASSIHPGQGTDTQYF. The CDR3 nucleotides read TGTGCCAGTAGTATCCATCCGGGACAGGGCACAGATACGCAGTATTTT.

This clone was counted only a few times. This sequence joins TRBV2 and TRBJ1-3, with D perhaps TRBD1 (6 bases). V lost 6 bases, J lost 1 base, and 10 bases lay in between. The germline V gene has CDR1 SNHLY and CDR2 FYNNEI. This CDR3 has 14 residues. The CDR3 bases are TGTGCCAGCAGGGGGGACACGTCTGGAAACACCATATATTTT. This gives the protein CASRGDTSGNTIYF. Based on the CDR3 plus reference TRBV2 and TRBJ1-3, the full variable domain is EPEVTQTPSHQVTQMGQEVILRCVPISNHLYFYWYRQILGQKVEFLVSFYNNEISEKSEIFDDQFSVERPDGSNFTLKIRSTKLEDSAMYFCASRGDTSGNTIYFGEGSWLTVV.

CDR3 amino acids: CASSPGVASGTGLEQYF. CDR3 coding DNA: TGTGCCAGCAGCCCAGGGGTGGCTAGCGGGACGGGCCTCGAGCAGTACTTC. The chain employs TRBV7-6 and TRBJ2-7, with 9 bases aligning to TRBD2. The CDR3 totals 17 residues. V was clipped by 5 bases and J by 6 bases; unmatched bases: 17. Looked up from germline, CDR1 is SGHVS and CDR2 is FNYEAQ.

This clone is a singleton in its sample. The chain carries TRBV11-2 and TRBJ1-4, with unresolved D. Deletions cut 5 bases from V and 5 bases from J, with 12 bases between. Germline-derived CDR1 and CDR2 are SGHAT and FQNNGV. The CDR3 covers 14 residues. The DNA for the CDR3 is TGTGCCAGCAGCGAGCGAATCTCCAATGAAAAACTGTTTTTT. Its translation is CASSERISNEKLFF.

In nucleotides, the CDR3 is TGTGCCAGCTCACCGAACGGGCAGGGGGCCACTGGCGAGCAGTACTTC. Protein product: CASSPNGQGATGEQYF. This chain joins TRBV18 and TRBJ2-7, with TRBD1 matching 8 bases. V trimming: 3 bases; J trimming: 6 bases; junction bases outside the gene matches: 13. The CDR3 contains 16 residues. CDR1 is KGHSH and CDR2 is LQKENI in the germline V gene.

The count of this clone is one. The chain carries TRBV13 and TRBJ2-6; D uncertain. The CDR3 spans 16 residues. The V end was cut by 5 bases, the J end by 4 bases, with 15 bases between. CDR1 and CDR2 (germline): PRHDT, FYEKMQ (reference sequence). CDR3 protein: CASSPVGIAGANVLTF. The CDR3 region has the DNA TGTGCCAGCAGCCCGGTCGGCATAGCAGGGGCCAACGTCCTGACTTTC.

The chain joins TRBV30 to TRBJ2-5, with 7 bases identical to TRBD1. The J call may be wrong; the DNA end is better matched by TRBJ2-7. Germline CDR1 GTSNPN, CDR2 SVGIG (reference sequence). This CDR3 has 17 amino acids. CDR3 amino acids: CAWSVRGQPRPPSEQYF. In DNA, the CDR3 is TGTGCCTGGAGTGTACGGGGACAGCCTCGCCCTCCCAGCGAGCAGTACTTC.

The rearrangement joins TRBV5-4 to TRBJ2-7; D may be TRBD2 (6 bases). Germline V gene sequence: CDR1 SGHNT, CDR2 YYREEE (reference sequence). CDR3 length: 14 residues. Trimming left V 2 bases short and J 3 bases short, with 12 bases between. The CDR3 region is CASSLIGGNYEQYF. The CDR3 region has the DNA TGTGCCAGCAGCTTAATCGGGGGAAACTACGAGCAGTACTTC.

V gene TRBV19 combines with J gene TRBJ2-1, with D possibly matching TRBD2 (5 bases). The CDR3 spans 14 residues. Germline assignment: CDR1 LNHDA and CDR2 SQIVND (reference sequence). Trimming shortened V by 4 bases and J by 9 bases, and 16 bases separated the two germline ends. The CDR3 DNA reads TGTGCCAGTAGTACCCGACGAGGGTCGGGTGAGCAGTTCTTC. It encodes CASSTRRGSGEQFF.

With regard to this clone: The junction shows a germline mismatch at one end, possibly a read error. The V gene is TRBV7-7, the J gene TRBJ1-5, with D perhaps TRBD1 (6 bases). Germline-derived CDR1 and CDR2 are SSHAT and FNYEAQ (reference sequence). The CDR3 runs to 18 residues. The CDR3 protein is CASTYSHNRAHSNQPQHF. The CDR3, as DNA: TGTGCTAGCACATATTCTCATAACAGGGCTCATAGCAATCAGCCCCAGCATTTT. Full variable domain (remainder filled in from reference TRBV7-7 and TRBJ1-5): GAGVSQSPRYKVTKRGQDVTLRCDPISSHATLYWYQQALGQGPEFLTYFNYEAQPDKSGLPSDRFSAERPEGSISTLTIQRTEQRDSAMYRCASTYSHNRAHSNQPQHFGDGTRLSIL.

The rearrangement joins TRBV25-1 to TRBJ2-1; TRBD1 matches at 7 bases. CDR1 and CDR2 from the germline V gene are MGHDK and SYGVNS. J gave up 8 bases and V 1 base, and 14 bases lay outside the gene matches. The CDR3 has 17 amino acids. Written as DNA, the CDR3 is TGTGCCAGCAGTGAATCCGGTGTCGAGGGGACAGCGCATGAGCAGTTCTTC. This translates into CASSESGVEGTAHEQFF.

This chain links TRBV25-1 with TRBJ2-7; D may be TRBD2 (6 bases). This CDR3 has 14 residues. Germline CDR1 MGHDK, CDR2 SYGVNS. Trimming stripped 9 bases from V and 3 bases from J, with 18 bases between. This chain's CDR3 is CASSPRGAVYEQYF. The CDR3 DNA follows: TGTGCCAGTTCCCCTCGCGGGGCGGTCTACGAGCAGTACTTC.

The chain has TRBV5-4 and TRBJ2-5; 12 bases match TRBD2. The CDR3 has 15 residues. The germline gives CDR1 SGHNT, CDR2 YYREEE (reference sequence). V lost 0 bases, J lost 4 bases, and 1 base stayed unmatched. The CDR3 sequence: CASSLGLAGVETQYF. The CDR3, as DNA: TGTGCCAGCAGCTTGGGACTAGCGGGAGTAGAGACCCAGTACTTC.